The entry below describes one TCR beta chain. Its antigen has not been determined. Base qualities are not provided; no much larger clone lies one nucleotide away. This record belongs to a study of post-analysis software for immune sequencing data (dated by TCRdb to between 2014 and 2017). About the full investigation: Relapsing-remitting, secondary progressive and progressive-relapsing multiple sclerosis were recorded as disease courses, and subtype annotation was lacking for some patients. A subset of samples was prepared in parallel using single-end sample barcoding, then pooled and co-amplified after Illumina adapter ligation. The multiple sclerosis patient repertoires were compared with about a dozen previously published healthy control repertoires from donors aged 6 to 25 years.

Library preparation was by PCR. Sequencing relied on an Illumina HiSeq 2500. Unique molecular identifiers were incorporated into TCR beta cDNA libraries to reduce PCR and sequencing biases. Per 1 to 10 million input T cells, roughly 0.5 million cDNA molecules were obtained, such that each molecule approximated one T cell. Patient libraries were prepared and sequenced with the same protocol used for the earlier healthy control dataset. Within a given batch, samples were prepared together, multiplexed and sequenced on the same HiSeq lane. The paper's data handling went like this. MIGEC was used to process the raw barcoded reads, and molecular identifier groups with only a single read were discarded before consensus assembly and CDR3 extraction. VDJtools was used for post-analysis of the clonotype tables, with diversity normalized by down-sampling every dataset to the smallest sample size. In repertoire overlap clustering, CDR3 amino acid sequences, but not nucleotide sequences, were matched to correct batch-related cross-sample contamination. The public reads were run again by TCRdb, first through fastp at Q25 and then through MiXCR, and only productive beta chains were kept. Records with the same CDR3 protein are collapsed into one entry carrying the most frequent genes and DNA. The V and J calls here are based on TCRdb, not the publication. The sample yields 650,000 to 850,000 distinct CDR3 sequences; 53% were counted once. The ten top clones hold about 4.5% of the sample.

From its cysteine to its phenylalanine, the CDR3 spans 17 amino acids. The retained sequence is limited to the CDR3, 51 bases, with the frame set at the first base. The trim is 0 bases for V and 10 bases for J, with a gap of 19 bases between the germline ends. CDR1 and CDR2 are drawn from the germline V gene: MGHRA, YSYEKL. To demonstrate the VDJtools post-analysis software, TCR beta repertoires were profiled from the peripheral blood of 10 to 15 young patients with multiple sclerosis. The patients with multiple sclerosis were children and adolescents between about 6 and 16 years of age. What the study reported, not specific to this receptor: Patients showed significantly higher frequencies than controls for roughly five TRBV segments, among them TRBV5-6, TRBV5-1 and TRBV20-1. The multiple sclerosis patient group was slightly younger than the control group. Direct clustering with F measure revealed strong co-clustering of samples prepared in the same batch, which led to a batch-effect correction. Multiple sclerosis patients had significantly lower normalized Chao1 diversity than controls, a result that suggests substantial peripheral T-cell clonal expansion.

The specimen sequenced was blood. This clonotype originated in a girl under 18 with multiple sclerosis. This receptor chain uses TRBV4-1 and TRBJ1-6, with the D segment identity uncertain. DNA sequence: TGCGCCAGCAGCCAAGATAGTTTGCTGGCCGCCGAGTCACCCCTCCACTTT. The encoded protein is CASSQDSLLAAESPLHF.